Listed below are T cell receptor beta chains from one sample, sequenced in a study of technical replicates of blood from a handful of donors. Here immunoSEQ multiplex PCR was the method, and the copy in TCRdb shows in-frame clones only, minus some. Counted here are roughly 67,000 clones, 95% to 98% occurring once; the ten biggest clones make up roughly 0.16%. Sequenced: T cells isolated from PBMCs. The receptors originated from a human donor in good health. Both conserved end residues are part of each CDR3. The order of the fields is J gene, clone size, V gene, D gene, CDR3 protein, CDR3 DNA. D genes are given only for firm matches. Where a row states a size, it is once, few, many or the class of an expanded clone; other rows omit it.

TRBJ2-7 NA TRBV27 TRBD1 CASSFVDRGNEQYF TGTGCCAGCAGTTTCGTGGACAGGGGTAACGAGCAGTACTTC
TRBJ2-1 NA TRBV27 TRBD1 CASSFGDRGYNEQFF TGTGCCAGCAGCTTCGGGGACAGGGGTTACAATGAGCAGTTCTTC
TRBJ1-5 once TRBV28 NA CASRRPYQPQHF TGTGCCAGCAGGCGGCCATATCAGCCCCAGCATTTT
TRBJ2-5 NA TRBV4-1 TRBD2 CASSQASAGGPQETQYF TGCGCCAGCAGCCAAGCGTCAGCGGGAGGCCCCCAAGAGACCCAGTACTTC
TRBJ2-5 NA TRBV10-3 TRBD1 CAISEFLPGTGEETQYF TGTGCCATCAGTGAGTTTCTACCCGGGACAGGGGAGGAGACCCAGTACTTC
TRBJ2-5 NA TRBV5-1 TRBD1 CASSLGQGAGETQYF TGCGCCAGCAGCTTGGGCCAGGGGGCGGGTGAGACCCAGTACTTC
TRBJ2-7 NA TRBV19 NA CASSKGGRYEQYF TGTGCCAGTAGTAAGGGCGGGCGCTACGAGCAGTACTTC
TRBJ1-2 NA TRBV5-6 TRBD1 CASSFPGQGRDGGYTF TGTGCCAGCAGCTTCCCCGGACAGGGAAGGGACGGGGGCTACACCTTC
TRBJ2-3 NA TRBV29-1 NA CSVESSFTDTQYF TGCAGCGTTGAATCTAGTTTCACAGATACGCAGTATTTT
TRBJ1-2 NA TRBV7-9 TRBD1 CAIRGGRGGYTF TGTGCCATCAGGGGGGGGAGAGGAGGCTACACCTTC
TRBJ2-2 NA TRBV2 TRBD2 CASRAPSGGAVGELFF TGTGCCAGCAGGGCCCCTAGCGGGGGGGCCGTCGGGGAGCTGTTTTTT
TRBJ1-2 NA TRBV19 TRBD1 CASSTWDRGGGVYGYTF TGTGCCAGTAGTACCTGGGACAGGGGAGGAGGAGTTTATGGCTACACCTTC
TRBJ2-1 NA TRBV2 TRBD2 CATPGREGEQFF TGTGCCACCCCTGGAAGGGAGGGTGAGCAGTTCTTC
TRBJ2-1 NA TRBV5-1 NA CASSLTSNEQFF TGCGCCAGCAGCTTAACTAGCAATGAGCAGTTCTTC
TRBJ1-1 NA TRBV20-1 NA CSARTTEAFF TGCAGTGCTCGGACTACTGAAGCTTTCTTT
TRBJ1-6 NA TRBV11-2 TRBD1 CASGRLKRTGGESPLHF TGTGCCAGCGGAAGACTTAAGAGGACAGGGGGAGAATCACCCCTCCACTTT
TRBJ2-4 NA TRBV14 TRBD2 CASSQPGLTDNKNIQYF TGTGCCAGCAGCCAACCGGGACTAACCGATAACAAAAACATTCAGTACTTC
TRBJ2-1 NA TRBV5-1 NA CASSPDKVQFF TGCGCCAGCAGCCCAGACAAGGTGCAGTTCTTC
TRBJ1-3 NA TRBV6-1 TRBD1 CASSEYRQGTGNTIYF TGTGCCAGCAGTGAGTACCGACAGGGAACTGGAAACACCATATATTTT
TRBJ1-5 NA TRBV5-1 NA CASSAEGNQPQHF TGCGCCAGCAGTGCTGAGGGAAATCAGCCCCAGCATTTT
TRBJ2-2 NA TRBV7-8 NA CASSFWPKYTGELFF TGTGCCAGCAGCTTTTGGCCCAAATACACCGGGGAGCTGTTTTTT
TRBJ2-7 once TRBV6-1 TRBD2 CASTSAWGDYEQYF TGTGCCAGTACTAGCGCGTGGGGGGACTACGAGCAGTACTTC
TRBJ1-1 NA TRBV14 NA CASSHRGLAFTEAFF TGTGCCAGCAGCCATCGAGGGCTGGCGTTCACTGAAGCTTTCTTT
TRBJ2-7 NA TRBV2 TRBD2 CASNRLAGGLEQYF TGTGCCAGCAATCGACTAGCGGGGGGTCTTGAGCAGTACTTC
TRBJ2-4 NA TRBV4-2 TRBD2 CASSQDRLAGGGTKNIQYF TGTGCCAGCAGCCAAGATCGGCTAGCGGGAGGTGGTACCAAAAACATTCAGTACTTC
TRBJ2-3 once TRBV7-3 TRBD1 CASSLDGGDRGETDTQYF TGTGCCAGCAGCTTAGATGGGGGGGACAGGGGAGAGACAGATACGCAGTATTTT